One sample yielded the 9 T cell receptor beta chains listed below, sequenced in a study of blood T cell repertoires in COVID-19. The data were produced by immunoSEQ multiplex PCR, yet TCRdb's version contains in-frame clones alone and is incomplete. The data show about 200,000 clones, about 82% seen once. Sequenced sample: PBMCs or T cells enriched from blood (not recorded which). The receptors were gathered from a man aged 35 to 55 with acute COVID-19.

The chain joins TRBV4-2 to TRBJ1-6, with D perhaps matching TRBD1 (5 bases). Per the germline V gene, CDR1 is LGHNA and CDR2 is YNFKEQ. Trimming took off 0 bases at V and 6 bases at J, with 6 bases between the two ends. The CDR3 totals 14 residues. CDR3 amino acids: CASSQDRANSPLHF. The CDR3 bases are TGTGCCAGCAGCCAAGACAGGGCTAATTCACCCCTCCACTTT.

The chain links TRBV15 to TRBJ2-3; 13 nucleotides line up with TRBD2. The trim removed 1 base at V and 5 bases at J, leaving 15 bases unmatched. CDR1 and CDR2 from the germline V gene are LNHNV and YYDKDF (reference sequence). There are 20 residues in the CDR3. The CDR3 here is CATSRGRLAGGPGKGDTQYF. In DNA form, the CDR3 reads TGTGCCACCAGCAGAGGGAGACTAGCGGGAGGCCCAGGGAAGGGAGATACGCAGTATTTT.

The J gene is TRBJ2-3, the V gene TRBV9; TRBD2 agrees at 11 bases. Trimming cost V 3 bases and J 1 base; bases outside gene matches: 1. This CDR3 has 15 residues. Germline CDR1 and CDR2: SGDLS and YYNGEE. Here the CDR3 reads CASSGSGRGTDTQYF. The CDR3 region has the DNA TGTGCCAGCAGCGGTAGCGGGAGGGGCACAGATACGCAGTATTTT.

The chain has TRBV21-1 and TRBJ2-1; TRBD2, the table's D call, was not compared with the DNA. TRBV21-1 has pseudogene status. CDR3 size: 15 residues. CDR3 sequence: CASIVFENSYNEQFF. The CDR3 bases are TGTGCCAGCATAGTCTTCGAGAATTCCTACAATGAGCAGTTCTTC.

The chain's CDR3 is CASRYGDTEAFF. DNA for the CDR3: TGCGCCAGCAGATACGGGGACACTGAAGCTTTCTTT. V usage is TRBV5-1 and J usage is TRBJ1-1; D unclear. The CDR3 has 12 residues. Germline assignment: CDR1 SGHRS and CDR2 YFSETQ. Trimming cost V 5 bases and J 3 bases, with 8 bases left between them.

The genes are TRBV5-1 and TRBJ1-2; TRBD1 agrees at 7 bases. The CDR3 covers 12 residues. Germline assignment: CDR1 SGHRS and CDR2 YFSETQ. V trimming: 5 bases; J trimming: 8 bases; junction bases outside the gene matches: 6. The CDR3 DNA is TGCGCCAGCAGACGGGACAGCGGAGGCTACACCTTC. Its protein product is CASRRDSGGYTF.

J is TRBJ2-7 and V is TRBV29-1; TRBD1 is a possible D gene (5 bases). From germline, CDR1 is SQVTM and CDR2 ANQGSEA. Trimming left V 4 bases short and J 3 bases short, with 13 bases between. The length of the CDR3 is 13 residues. The CDR3 protein is CSVAGRAGYEQYF. CDR3 DNA sequence: TGCAGCGTTGCAGGCAGGGCTGGCTACGAGCAGTACTTC.

V is TRBV7-2 and J is TRBJ1-1, with a weak D call TRBD1 (6 bases). From germline, CDR1 is SGHTA and CDR2 FQGNSA. CDR3 size: 13 residues. Trimming took 3 bases from V and 4 from J, leaving 9 bases between them. CDR3 amino acids: CASSFSRGTEAFF. Here the CDR3 DNA reads TGTGCCAGCAGCTTTTCCAGGGGCACTGAAGCTTTCTTT.

The gene calls are TRBV19 and TRBJ1-5; D remains unclear. With 6 bases removed from V and 6 bases from J, the gap between germline ends came to 15 bases. Germline CDR1 reads LNHDA; CDR2 reads SQIVND (reference sequence). There are 14 residues in the CDR3. The CDR3 DNA follows: TGTGCCAGTAGGACCAATGCGAGGGTTCAGCCCCAGCATTTT. Amino acid sequence: CASRTNARVQPQHF.